The rows below give T cell receptor beta chains drawn from one sample of a study of T cell changes during pregnancy in multiple sclerosis. Sequenced by immunoSEQ multiplex PCR; TCRdb stores in-frame clones only, minus some. The sample lists 50,000 to 60,000 clones; just over 90% were seen once. The specimen was peripheral blood, collected in the first trimester of pregnancy. These receptors were collected from a female donor in good health, enrolled as a control in a pregnancy study. Each CDR3 is given with its conserved first and last residue. A D gene is named only where the DNA matches it firmly.

TRBV11-1	-	TRBJ2-1	CASSLGLRSSYNEQFF
TRBV7-9	TRBD1	TRBJ2-7	CASSETGSYEQYF
TRBV11-3	-	TRBJ1-6	CASSFREEMSNSPLHF
TRBV11-3	TRBD2	TRBJ2-1	CASSLLAGGYNEQFF
TRBV30	-	TRBJ2-3	CAWGAGASTDTQYF
TRBV7-9	-	TRBJ2-3	CASRANTDTQYF
TRBV11-2	TRBD1	TRBJ1-3	CASSSLQGGSGNTIYF
TRBV7-9	TRBD2	TRBJ2-2	CATAGGGNTGELFF
TRBV12-5	TRBD1	TRBJ2-7	CASGLGGTGVDEQYF
TRBV19	-	TRBJ2-5	CASSGASLETQYF
TRBV6-5	TRBD1	TRBJ1-1	CASSQQGSGTEAFF
TRBV30	-	TRBJ1-2	CAWSARVGDGYTF
TRBV10-1	-	TRBJ1-5	CASRNPGSKNQPQHF
TRBV4-1	TRBD2	TRBJ2-2	CASSQGDGRDTGELFF
TRBV4-2	-	TRBJ2-2	CASSPESFPGELFF
TRBV25-1	TRBD1	TRBJ1-5	CASRGQGSNQPQHF
TRBV7-9	TRBD1	TRBJ2-7	CASSPRQGSTYEQYF
TRBV1	-	TRBJ2-1	CTSVKRGARNEQFF
TRBV5-1	TRBD2	TRBJ2-3	CASSVQELAGGHTDTQYF
TRBV7-9	TRBD2	TRBJ2-1	CASSRPGLTDNEQFF